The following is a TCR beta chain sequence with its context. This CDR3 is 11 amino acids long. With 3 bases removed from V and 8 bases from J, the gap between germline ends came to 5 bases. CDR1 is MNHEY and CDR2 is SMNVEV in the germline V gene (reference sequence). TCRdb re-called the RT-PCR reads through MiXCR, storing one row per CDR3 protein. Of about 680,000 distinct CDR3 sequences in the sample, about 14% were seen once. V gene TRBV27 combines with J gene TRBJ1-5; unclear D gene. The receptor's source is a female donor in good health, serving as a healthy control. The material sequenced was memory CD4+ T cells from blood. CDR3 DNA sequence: TGTGCCAGCAGTTTTCACAAGCCCCAGCATTTT. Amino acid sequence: CASSFHKPQHF.